Listed here are 12 T cell receptor beta chains from one sample, sequenced in a study of CD8 T cells in Susac syndrome. RNA totalling about 0.45 to 1 ug underwent reverse transcription with random hexamers. TCRdb processed the immunoSEQ multiplex PCR reads anew with MiXCR; each CDR3 protein has one entry. Among approximately 280,000 distinct CDR3 sequences, 70% to 90% were seen once, and the ten largest hold approximately 0.11%. Sequencing was carried out using CD8+ T cells from PBMCs. All receptors derive from a human donor with multiple sclerosis.

Concerning this clonotype: Lacking the conserved final phenylalanine or tryptophan, this CDR3 likely reflects a read error. CDR3 nucleotide sequence: TGTGCCAGCAGCTCGACTAGCGGGAGGGCCCCAGCAGATACGCAGTATCTT. It yields the protein CASSSTSGRAPADTQYL. The rearrangement links TRBV7-9 to TRBJ2-3, with 14 bases that match TRBD2. The CDR3 loop spans 17 amino acids. Germline V gives CDR1 SEHNR, CDR2 FQNEAQ (reference sequence). J gave up 4 bases and V 4 bases, and 7 bases lay outside the gene matches.

The gene calls are TRBV15 and TRBJ2-5, with TRBD1 as a possible D gene (5 bases). Germline-derived CDR1 and CDR2 are LNHNV and YYDKDF (reference sequence). V lost 2 bases and J 3 bases, leaving 16 bases between the germline ends. This CDR3 has 16 amino acids. Here the CDR3 reads CATSRPLQGYKETQYF. CDR3 DNA: TGTGCCACCAGCAGACCATTGCAGGGCTACAAAGAGACCCAGTACTTC.

This sequence joins TRBV5-1 and TRBJ2-5, with TRBD2 matching over 13 bases. CDR3 length: 20 residues. Germline trimming cut 4 bases from V and 2 bases from J; bases unmatched to any gene: 17. Germline V CDR1 and CDR2: SGHRS, YFSETQ. The CDR3 here is CASSLGLAGYYTRGQETQYF. The CDR3 nucleotides read TGCGCCAGCAGCCTGGGACTAGCGGGATACTACACACGGGGGCAAGAGACCCAGTACTTC. The full variable domain, completed using reference TRBV5-1 and TRBJ2-5, is KAGVTQTPRYLIKTRGQQVTLSCSPISGHRSVSWYQQTPGQGLQFLFEYFSETQRNKGNFPGRFSGRQFSNSRSEMNVSTLELGDSALYLCASSLGLAGYYTRGQETQYFGPGTRLLVL.

The V gene is TRBV27, the J gene TRBJ2-1; 9 nucleotides agree with TRBD2. Germline lookup yields CDR1 MNHEY and CDR2 SMNVEV (reference sequence). V gave up 5 bases and J gave up 6 bases; unmatched junction bases: 8. The CDR3 is 15 amino acids. CDR3 DNA sequence: TGTGCCAGCAGTGGAGGGACTAGCAGCCCCAATGAGCAGTTCTTC. Its protein product is CASSGGTSSPNEQFF.

On this clonotype itself: Germline and junction disagree at one end, which may indicate a read error. J is TRBJ2-7 and V is TRBV28, with 12 bases matching TRBD2. The CDR3 spans 17 residues. The germline gives CDR1 MDHEN, CDR2 SYDVKM. The CDR3 reads CASSSTETSGGSCEQYF. Here the CDR3 DNA reads TGTGCCAGCAGTTCAACAGAGACTAGCGGGGGCTCCTGCGAGCAGTACTTC.

The chain couples TRBV7-9 to TRBJ2-2; 12 bases agree with TRBD1. Germline-derived CDR1 and CDR2 are SEHNR and FQNEAQ (reference sequence). The CDR3 extends over 17 amino acids. The ends lost 4 bases at V and 7 bases at J; junction bases unmatched: 10. CDR3 amino acids: CASSSTRDRGPNGELFF. The DNA of the CDR3 is TGTGCCAGCAGCTCCACCCGGGACAGGGGGCCCAACGGGGAGCTGTTTTTT.

Worth noting for this clonotype: The germline gene is not matched at one end of the junction; a read error may be the cause. The CDR3 DNA is TGTGCCAGCAGTTCCTCCTTACGGTTTAACTCCTACAATGGGCAGTTCTTC. Amino acids: CASSSSLRFNSYNGQFF. V usage is TRBV6-5 and J usage is TRBJ2-1; D not resolved. The CDR3 length is 17 residues. Germline-derived CDR1 and CDR2 are MNHEY and SVGAGI.

The chain carries TRBV28 and TRBJ2-7, with 11 bases identical to TRBD2. The CDR3 has 14 residues. Per germline, CDR1 MDHEN and CDR2 SYDVKM. The V gene end was trimmed by 6 bases and the J gene end by 0 bases; junction bases not matched to a gene: 1. CDR3 sequence reads: CASSGTSGSYEQYF. The DNA for the CDR3 is TGTGCCAGCAGCGGGACTAGCGGCTCCTACGAGCAGTACTTC.

This rearrangement joins TRBV15 to TRBJ2-1, with D possibly TRBD1 on 6 matching bases. Per the germline V gene, CDR1 is LNHNV and CDR2 is YYDKDF (reference sequence). V lost 0 bases and J 8 bases, leaving 14 bases between the germline ends. The CDR3 covers 15 residues. The chain's CDR3 is CATSREGRAGDEQFF. The CDR3 DNA is TGTGCCACCAGCAGAGAGGGACGGGCAGGGGATGAGCAGTTCTTC.

Comments on this clonotype: The junction shows a germline mismatch at one end, possibly a read error. This chain joins TRBV12-3 or TRBV12-4 and TRBJ2-1; D is unresolved. This CDR3 has 15 amino acids. The CDR3 loop is CASSVAPKSYNEQFF. The CDR3 DNA follows: TGTGCCAGCAGTGTAGCCCCTAAATCCTACAATGAGCAGTTCTTC.

Turning to this clonotype: Compared with germline, one end of the junction differs, possibly owing to a read error. The chain employs TRBV28 and TRBJ2-7; D remains ambiguous. Per germline, CDR1 MDHEN and CDR2 SYDVKM. The CDR3 sequence is 17 residues long. CDR3 bases: TGTACCAGCAGTTTTGTTCTACTCCTCCCGAGCTCCTACGAGCAGTACTTC. As protein: CTSSFVLLLPSSYEQYF. The full variable domain, its missing parts supplied by reference TRBV28 and TRBJ2-7, is DVKVTQSSRYLVKRTGEKVFLECVQDMDHENMFWYRQDPGLGLRLIYFSYDVKMKEKGDIPEGYSVSREKKERFSLILESASTNQTSMYLCTSSFVLLLPSSYEQYFGPGTRLTVT.

The chain joins TRBV28 to TRBJ1-1; D gene ambiguous. V was cut by 9 bases and J by 7 bases, with 18 bases left in between. Germline V gene sequence: CDR1 MDHEN, CDR2 SYDVKM. This CDR3 spans 13 amino acids. This CDR3 is CASARVAIFEAFF. CDR3 nucleotides: TGTGCCAGTGCCCGGGTCGCCATTTTTGAAGCTTTCTTT.